What follows are 2 T cell receptor beta chains derived from one specimen sequenced in a study of T cells in Graves' hyperthyroidism and ophthalmopathy. The source material, RNA transcripts, was used to amplify TCR beta CDR3 regions. First-round RT-PCR of the TCR CDR3 relied on the HTBI primer set. One entry per CDR3 protein results from TCRdb running MiXCR on the multiplex PCR reads. The sample lists around 350,000 distinct CDR3 sequences, about 20% occurring once. Sequencing was carried out using blood. The receptors here all came from a young woman with Graves' hyperthyroidism.

V gene TRBV3-1 combines with J gene TRBJ1-1, with 8 bases that match TRBD1. The CDR3 extends over 16 amino acids. With 1 base clipped from V and 5 bases from J, the junction kept 9 bases outside the gene matches. Germline assignment: CDR1 LGHDT and CDR2 YNNKEL (reference sequence). CDR3 DNA sequence: TGTGCCAGCAGCCAAGGAGTGACAGGGGCAGGAACTGAAGCTTTCTTT. It codes for CASSQGVTGAGTEAFF.

This clonotype was seen many times. V usage is TRBV11-2 and J usage is TRBJ2-5; 8 bases match TRBD2. The CDR3 runs 14 residues. Trimming at V came to 8 bases and at J to 5 bases, leaving 10 bases not matched to a gene. Germline-derived CDR1 and CDR2 are SGHAT and FQNNGV. The CDR3 sequence is CASLRAGAEETQYF. CDR3 in DNA: TGTGCCAGCCTGAGAGCGGGGGCCGAGGAGACCCAGTACTTC.